The 6 T cell receptor beta chains in this list originate from one sample, sequenced in a study of regulatory T cells in long-lasting Graves disease. The time point here: newly diagnosed GD, antithyroid drugs for less than 3 months. PBMC RNA was the source of the TCR library. Combining iRepertoire HTBI primers with Arm-PCR of CDR3 regions, the authors built TCR beta libraries. A single record per CDR3 protein comes from TCRdb applying MiXCR to the multiplex PCR reads. In the table there are about 420,000 distinct CDR3 sequences, about 17% of which are singletons. Separately, the same data were catalogued under a study of T cells in Graves' hyperthyroidism and ophthalmopathy.

This specimen consisted of peripheral blood mononuclear cells (PBMCs), obtained at new diagnosis, from a patient treated with antithyroid drugs. The receptors come from a woman younger than 30 with Graves disease.

This chain joins TRBV12-3 or TRBV12-4 and TRBJ2-3; TRBD1 aligns across 7 bases. V lost 8 bases and J lost 1; bases outside the gene matches: 15. The CDR3 runs 17 residues. CDR3 bases: TGTGCCAGCTGCGTTTTAGTGAGGGGGCGAGGCACAGATACGCAGTATTTT. This codes for CASCVLVRGRGTDTQYF.

This clonotype was recorded at least ten times. The chain couples TRBV10-2 to TRBJ2-1; 10 nucleotides agree with TRBD1. There are 14 residues in the CDR3. Germline trimming cut 10 bases from V and 5 bases from J; bases unmatched to any gene: 8. Germline V gene sequence: CDR1 WSHSY, CDR2 SAAADI. CDR3 DNA: TGCGCCACCCAGGGGGGGACAGGGGACAATGAGCAGTTCTTC. Amino acids: CATQGGTGDNEQFF.

The J gene is TRBJ2-6, the V gene TRBV28; D unclear. CDR1 is MDHEN and CDR2 is SYDVKM in the germline V gene. Trimming shortened V by 6 bases and J by 1 base, and 13 bases separated the two germline ends. This CDR3 is 16 amino acids long. The CDR3 loop reads CASRTATGSGANVLTF. In DNA, the CDR3 is TGTGCCAGCAGAACGGCGACTGGTTCTGGGGCCAACGTCCTGACTTTC.

This clonotype showed up many times. V is TRBV28 and J is TRBJ2-2; perhaps TRBD2 as D (7 bases). V lost 6 bases and J 7 bases, leaving 24 bases between the germline ends. The CDR3 extends over 17 amino acids. Germline values: CDR1 MDHEN, CDR2 SYDVKM. The CDR3, as DNA: TGTGCCAGCAGCATCCGATCCTGGGGGGGGCATGGCGGGGAGCTGTTTTTT. It specifies CASSIRSWGGHGGELFF.

This clonotype was observed at least ten times. The rearrangement joins TRBV29-1 to TRBJ2-3; D is unresolved. V lost 4 bases and J lost 5, with 7 bases in between. The CDR3 length is 11 residues. The germline CDR1 and CDR2 sequences are SQVTM and ANQGSEA. This CDR3 reads CSVGEVDTQYF. The CDR3 DNA follows: TGCAGCGTTGGTGAAGTAGATACGCAGTATTTT.

This clonotype was detected only once. This sequence may be a read error, since a much larger clone differs from it by one base. The chain recombines TRBV27 with TRBJ2-1; 7 bases are a match to TRBD2. Germline-derived CDR1 and CDR2 are MNHEY and SMNVEV (reference sequence). The CDR3 sequence is 16 residues long. The CDR3: CGSSPHGGSSYNEQFF. In DNA form, the CDR3 reads TGTGGCAGCAGTCCCCATGGCGGGAGCTCCTACAATGAGCAGTTCTTC.